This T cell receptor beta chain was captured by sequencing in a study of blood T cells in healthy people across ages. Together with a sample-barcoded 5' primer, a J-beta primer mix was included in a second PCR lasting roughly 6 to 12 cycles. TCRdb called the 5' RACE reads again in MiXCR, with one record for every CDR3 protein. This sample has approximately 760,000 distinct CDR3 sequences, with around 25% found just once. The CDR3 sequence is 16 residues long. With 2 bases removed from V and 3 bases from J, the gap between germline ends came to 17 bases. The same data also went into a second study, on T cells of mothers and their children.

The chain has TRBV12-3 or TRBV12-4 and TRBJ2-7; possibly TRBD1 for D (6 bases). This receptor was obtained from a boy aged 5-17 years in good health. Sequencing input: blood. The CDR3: CASSLSGPDSGYEQYF. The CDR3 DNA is TGTGCCAGCAGTTTATCGGGACCGGACAGCGGCTACGAGCAGTACTTC.